This entry lists 20 T cell receptor beta chains sequenced from one sample in a study of T-cell memory formation after mild COVID-19. One entry per CDR3 protein results from TCRdb running MiXCR on the 5' RACE reads. This sample has about 390,000 distinct CDR3 sequences, with about 15% found just once. The sample was PBMCs or a T cell subset sorted from them (not recorded which). These receptors all come from a man younger than 35 who had mild COVID-19 (a few samples of this study predate the infection). Cell type and time point are not known.

The CDR3 DNA sequence: TGCGCCAGCAGCCCCCCGCGGGGTTGGAACACCGGGGAGCTGTTTTTT. Its protein is CASSPPRGWNTGELFF. The V gene is TRBV4-1, the J gene TRBJ2-2; D may be TRBD2 (6 bases). There are 16 residues in the CDR3. V was pared by 4 bases and J by 1 base, with 13 bases between. Germline V CDR1 and CDR2: MGHRA, YSYEKL.

The rearrangement uses TRBV19 and TRBJ2-3; TRBD2 agrees at 9 bases. Germline CDR1 and CDR2: LNHDA and SQIVND (reference sequence). The junction had 9 bases not matched to a gene; V was cut back by 6 bases and J by 2 bases. The CDR3 consists of 16 residues. Here the CDR3 reads CASSPVAGEFTDTQYF. DNA of the CDR3: TGTGCCAGTAGCCCGGTAGCGGGGGAATTCACAGATACGCAGTATTTT.

This chain joins TRBV6-5 and TRBJ2-5; 10 bases are shared with TRBD2. CDR1 is MNHEY and CDR2 is SVGAGI in the germline V gene. This CDR3 spans 14 amino acids. Trimming cost V 7 bases and J 4 bases; bases outside gene matches: 6. CDR3 loop: CASTSGGRLETQYF. CDR3 DNA: TGTGCCAGCACTAGCGGGGGCCGATTAGAGACCCAGTACTTC.

The V gene is TRBV2, the J gene TRBJ2-3, with TRBD2 matching 7 bases. Germline V gene data show CDR1 as SNHLY and CDR2 as FYNNEI. This CDR3 spans 12 amino acids. V shed 4 bases, J shed 14 bases, and the junction held 9 bases outside the gene matches. The CDR3 loop reads CASSGGGTHGYF. The CDR3 region has the DNA TGTGCCAGCAGTGGGGGGGGGACCCACGGGTATTTT.

In this sample, this clonotype turned up a few times. The chain carries TRBV11-2 and TRBJ1-2, with D unresolved. The ends were cut back, 2 bases at V and 7 bases at J, with 14 bases in the middle. From germline, CDR1 is SGHAT and CDR2 FQNNGV. CDR3 length: 14 residues. DNA for the CDR3: TGTGCCAGCAGCTTAACCCTGGTAGGGCGTGGCTACACCTTC. Translating gives CASSLTLVGRGYTF. The variable domain in full, completed from reference TRBV11-2 and TRBJ1-2, reads EAGVAQSPRYKIIEKRQSVAFWCNPISGHATLYWYQQILGQGPKLLIQFQNNGVVDDSQLPKDRFSAERLKGVDSTLKIQPAKLEDSAVYLCASSLTLVGRGYTFGSGTRLTVV.

The chain is built from TRBV29-1 and TRBJ2-5, with TRBD2 matching 12 bases. Germline CDR1 reads SQVTM; CDR2 reads ANQGSEA. CDR3 length: 15 residues. Unmatched junction bases numbered 6, after V lost 6 bases and J lost 1 base. CDR3 coding DNA: TGCAGCGTGCGACTAGCGGGGGCTTTCCAAGAGACCCAGTACTTC. Translating it yields CSVRLAGAFQETQYF.

This chain connects TRBV12-5 to TRBJ2-3; either TRBD1 or TRBD2 may supply D (6 bases each). Germline values: CDR1 LGHNT, CDR2 FRNRAP. CDR3 length: 16 amino acids. V lost 2 bases, J lost 0 bases, and 12 bases lay in between. CDR3 in DNA: TGTGCTAGTGGTTTGAGGGGGGCCTTTAGCACAGATACGCAGTATTTT. Translating it yields CASGLRGAFSTDTQYF.

In this sample, this clonotype turned up a few times. This chain uses TRBV20-1 with TRBJ2-2, with TRBD2 matching over 10 bases. Germline V gene sequence: CDR1 DFQATT, CDR2 SNEGSKA (reference sequence). V was pared by 0 bases and J by 5 bases, with 6 bases of the junction left unmatched. The CDR3 sequence is 16 residues long. The chain's CDR3 is CSARDGVAGGTGELFF. The CDR3 region has the DNA TGCAGTGCTAGAGATGGGGTAGCGGGGGGAACCGGGGAGCTGTTTTTT.

Points on this clonotype: Germline is not matched at one junction end, which may reflect a read error. This rearrangement joins TRBV7-7 to TRBJ1-2; 7 nucleotides match TRBD1. CDR1 and CDR2 from the germline V gene are SSHAT and FNYEAQ (reference sequence). The CDR3 covers 14 residues. The DNA of the CDR3 is TGTGCTAGCAGCCCCACAGGGGACCCCTATGGCTACACCTTC. Its protein product is CASSPTGDPYGYTF.

This clonotype was seen only a few times. The rearrangement links TRBV7-9 to TRBJ2-1, with TRBD1 matching 8 bases. Germline V gene sequence: CDR1 SEHNR, CDR2 FQNEAQ (reference sequence). Trimming took 5 bases from V and 4 from J; bases not matched to a gene: 10. This CDR3 is 16 amino acids long. The DNA of the CDR3 is TGTGCCAGCAGCCCCAGGGGGCCTCCAGAATACAATGAGCAGTTCTTC. Translating it yields CASSPRGPPEYNEQFF.

This sequence joins TRBV28 and TRBJ1-2; no definite D call. From germline, CDR1 is MDHEN and CDR2 SYDVKM. Trimming shortened V by 6 bases and J by 3 bases, and 11 bases separated the two germline ends. The CDR3 loop spans 13 amino acids. This CDR3 is CASRVGSDYGYTF. The CDR3 DNA reads as TGTGCCAGCAGAGTGGGGAGTGACTATGGCTACACCTTC.

A few counts support this clonotype. The chain has TRBV6-5 and TRBJ1-6; TRBD1 might be the D (6 bases). This CDR3 has 15 amino acids. CDR1 is MNHEY and CDR2 is SVGAGI in the germline V gene. Between the trimmed V and J ends, which lost 5 bases and 8 bases, there was a span of 16 bases. CDR3 region: CASSLKQGFYSPLHF. In DNA, the CDR3 is TGTGCCAGCAGTCTTAAGCAGGGGTTTTATTCACCCCTCCACTTT.

This chain uses TRBV9 with TRBJ1-5; D gene ambiguous. V was shortened by 3 bases and J by 5 bases, with 9 bases between the two germline ends. Looked up from germline, CDR1 is SGDLS and CDR2 is YYNGEE. The CDR3 length is 13 residues. The CDR3 here is CASSDGFDQPQHF. DNA for the CDR3: TGTGCCAGCAGCGACGGGTTTGATCAGCCCCAGCATTTT.

V is TRBV10-2 and J is TRBJ1-6, with TRBD1 as a possible D gene (6 bases). CDR1 and CDR2 (germline): WSHSY, SAAADI. CDR3 length: 16 amino acids. Trimming took off 6 bases at V and 7 bases at J, with 19 bases between the two ends. This chain's CDR3 is CASRSQGNSGNSPLHF. Written as DNA, the CDR3 is TGCGCCAGCAGATCGCAGGGGAACTCAGGAAATTCACCCCTCCACTTT.

This clonotype was seen a handful of times. The gene calls are TRBV7-2 and TRBJ2-5; the D is unclear. Trimming pared 0 bases from V and 5 bases from J, leaving 16 bases between. The CDR3 runs 16 residues. Germline V gives CDR1 SGHTA, CDR2 FQGNSA. This chain's CDR3 is CASSLAQATGGETQYF. CDR3 DNA: TGTGCCAGCAGCTTAGCGCAAGCAACTGGTGGGGAGACCCAGTACTTC.

The V and J genes are TRBV20-1 and TRBJ2-3, with D unresolved. The CDR3 is made up of 13 amino acids. Per germline, CDR1 DFQATT and CDR2 SNEGSKA (reference sequence). V shed 4 bases and J shed 1 base, with 9 bases lying between them. CDR3: CSAIGQRTDTQYF. The CDR3 DNA is TGCAGTGCTATTGGCCAGCGCACAGATACGCAGTATTTT.

DNA for the CDR3: TGCGCCAGCAGCCAAGTGGAGCGCGGGGTAGCCAAAAACATTCAGTACTTC. It specifies CASSQVERGVAKNIQYF. This chain joins TRBV4-3 and TRBJ2-4; maybe TRBD2 (6 bases). Germline CDR1 reads LGHNA; CDR2 reads YSLEER. The CDR3 is 17 residues long. Trimming took 1 base from V and 0 from J, leaving 13 bases between them.

This clonotype was recorded a few times. J is TRBJ1-1 and V is TRBV6-5; no definite D call. This CDR3 region has 14 residues. CDR1 and CDR2 from the germline V gene are MNHEY and SVGAGI. The V end lost 5 bases, the J end lost 1 base, and 11 bases lay between the germline ends. CDR3 sequence (DNA): TGTGCCAGCAGTAAAGAGGACTGGAACACTGAAGCTTTCTTT. As protein: CASSKEDWNTEAFF.

The sample holds many counts of this clonotype. The gene calls are TRBV12-3 or TRBV12-4 and TRBJ2-7; the D gene is possibly TRBD2 (6 bases). This CDR3 has 17 amino acids. V lost 2 bases, J lost 1 base, and 18 bases lay in between. CDR3 sequence reads: CASSLRGETRRSYEQYF. The CDR3 DNA reads TGTGCCAGCAGTTTAAGAGGGGAGACTAGGCGGTCCTACGAGCAGTACTTC.

This clonotype has only a few counts. This rearrangement joins TRBV7-9 to TRBJ1-2; 8 nucleotides line up with TRBD1. There are 15 residues in the CDR3. V was pared by 4 bases and J by 6 bases, with 10 bases of the junction left unmatched. Germline V gene lookup returns CDR1 SEHNR and CDR2 FQNEAQ (reference sequence). CDR3 sequence: CASSSIGQGLHGYTF. The CDR3 DNA reads as TGTGCCAGCAGCTCGATAGGACAGGGTCTCCATGGCTACACCTTC.